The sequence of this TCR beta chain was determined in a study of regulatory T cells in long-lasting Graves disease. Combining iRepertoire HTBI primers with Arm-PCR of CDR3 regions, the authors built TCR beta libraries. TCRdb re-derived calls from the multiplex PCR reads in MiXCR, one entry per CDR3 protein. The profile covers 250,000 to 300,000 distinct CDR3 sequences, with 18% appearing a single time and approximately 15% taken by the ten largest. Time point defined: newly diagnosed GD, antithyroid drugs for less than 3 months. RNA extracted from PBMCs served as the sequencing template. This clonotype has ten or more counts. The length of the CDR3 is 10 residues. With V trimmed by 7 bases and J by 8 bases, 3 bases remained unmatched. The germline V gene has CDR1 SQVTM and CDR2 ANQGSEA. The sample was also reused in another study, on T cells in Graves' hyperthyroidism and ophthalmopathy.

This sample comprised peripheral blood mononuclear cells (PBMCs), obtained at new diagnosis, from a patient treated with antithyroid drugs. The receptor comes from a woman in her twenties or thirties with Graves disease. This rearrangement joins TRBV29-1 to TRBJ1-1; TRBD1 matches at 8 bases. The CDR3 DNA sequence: TGCAGCGGGGGGACAGGAGAAGCTTTCTTT. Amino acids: CSGGTGEAFF.